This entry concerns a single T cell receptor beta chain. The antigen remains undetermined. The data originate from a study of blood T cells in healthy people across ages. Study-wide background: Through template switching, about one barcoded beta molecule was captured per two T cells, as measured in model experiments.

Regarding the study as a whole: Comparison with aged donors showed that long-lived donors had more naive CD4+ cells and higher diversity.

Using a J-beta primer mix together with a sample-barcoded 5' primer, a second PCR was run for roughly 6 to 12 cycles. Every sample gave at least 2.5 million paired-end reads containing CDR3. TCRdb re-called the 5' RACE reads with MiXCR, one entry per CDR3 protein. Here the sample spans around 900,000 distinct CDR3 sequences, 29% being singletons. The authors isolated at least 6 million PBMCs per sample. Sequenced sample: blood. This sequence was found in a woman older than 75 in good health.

CDR3 nucleotides: TGTGCCAGCAAACTCAACTTGGGGGTTTACTATGGCTACACCTTC. It is translated as CASKLNLGVYYGYTF. This chain links TRBV6-5 with TRBJ1-2; perhaps TRBD1 as D (5 bases). CDR1 is MNHEY, CDR2 SVGAGI, per germline. The CDR3 is 15 amino acids. Trimming removed 7 bases at V and 3 bases at J, with 18 bases between.